These 6 T cell receptor beta chains originate from one sample sequenced in a study of control samples from healthy donors and cancer patients (dated by TCRdb to between 2020 and 2021). Library prep was done by the immunoSEQ multiplex PCR assay. TCRdb took this table from immuneACCESS and kept in-frame rearrangements with V and J called. Such tables lack part of the clones; where checked against another copy, unresolved V genes explain under half of the gap, and the rest is unexplained. This sample is represented by over 85,000 clones; approximately 88% of them were singletons. The ten most abundant clones make up roughly 39% of the sample. Input material: PBMCs. These receptor sequences come from a man aged 65 to 85 with lung cancer.

The V and J genes are TRBV18 and TRBJ1-4, with a weak D call TRBD1 (5 bases). Deletions cut 3 bases from V and 0 bases from J, with 17 bases between. The CDR3 totals 18 residues. The germline gives CDR1 KGHSH, CDR2 LQKENI. CDR3 amino acids: CASSPLTGAATTNEKLFF. The CDR3 region has the DNA TGTGCCAGCTCACCTCTCACCGGGGCCGCCACAACTAATGAAAAACTGTTTTTT.

The genes are TRBV29-1 and TRBJ1-2, with a tentative D call TRBD1 (6 bases). Germline CDR1 and CDR2: SQVTM and ANQGSEA. Trimming removed 5 bases from V and 0 bases from J, with 10 bases in between. The CDR3 sequence is 13 residues long. The chain's CDR3 is CSVRGATNYGYTF. The DNA for the CDR3 is TGCAGCGTTCGGGGGGCAACTAACTATGGCTACACCTTC.

The J gene is TRBJ2-1, the V gene TRBV7-2; 7 positions match TRBD1. From germline, CDR1 is SGHTA and CDR2 FQGNSA. This CDR3 comprises 15 residues. Trimming cost V 5 bases and J 3 bases; bases outside gene matches: 7. DNA for the CDR3: TGTGCCAGCAGCCCCCAACAGGGGTTCTACAATGAGCAGTTCTTC. Amino acid sequence: CASSPQQGFYNEQFF.

The V call is TRBV7-8, the J call TRBJ2-7, with a possible D match to TRBD1 (6 bases). The CDR3 contains 13 residues. Germline V gives CDR1 SGHVS, CDR2 FQNEAQ. The V gene lost 2 bases and the J gene lost 6 bases, with 11 bases spanning the gap. The CDR3 protein is CASSLQTGGEQYF. The DNA of the CDR3 is TGTGCCAGCAGCTTACAGACAGGCGGCGAGCAGTACTTC.

This clone was counted a single time. J is TRBJ1-4 and V is TRBV7-9; D remains ambiguous. CDR1 is SEHNR and CDR2 is FQNEAQ in the germline V gene (reference sequence). The CDR3 extends over 14 amino acids. The V gene lost 5 bases and the J gene lost 8 bases, with 15 bases spanning the gap. This CDR3 is CASSIDISLEKLFF. CDR3 coding DNA: TGTGCCAGCAGCATCGACATCAGTTTGGAAAAACTGTTTTTT. The complete variable domain, with remaining parts taken from reference TRBV7-9 and TRBJ1-4, reads DTGVSQNPRHKITKRGQNVTFRCDPISEHNRLYWYRQTLGQGPEFLTYFQNEAQLEKSRLLSDRFSAERPKGSFSTLEIQRTEQGDSAMYLCASSIDISLEKLFFGSGTQLSVL.

The rearrangement joins TRBV19 to TRBJ1-1, with D possibly TRBD1 on 6 matching bases. The length of the CDR3 is 14 residues. V was trimmed by 6 bases and J by 1 base, leaving 12 bases between them. Germline V CDR1 and CDR2: LNHDA, SQIVND (reference sequence). The CDR3, as DNA: TGTGCCAGTAGACTGACAGGTCCGAACACTGAAGCTTTCTTT. Translated: CASRLTGPNTEAFF.